This T cell receptor beta chain was profiled in a study of early T cells in non-severe SARS-CoV-2 infection. Researchers tagged individual cDNA molecules with unique molecular identifiers. MiXCR, run by TCRdb on the 5' RACE reads, gives a single entry per CDR3 protein. The sample consists of 35,000 to 45,000 distinct CDR3 sequences, more than 9% of them appearing once. This clonotype has just a few counts. Germline CDR1 and CDR2: MNHEY and SVGEGT. The CDR3 contains 14 residues. V dropped 7 bases and J dropped 4 bases, with 16 bases sitting between them. Sequencing used whole blood. This sequence joins TRBV6-2 or TRBV6-3 and TRBJ1-2; possibly TRBD1 for D (5 bases). The clonotype was recovered from an adult who was a healthcare worker with PCR-confirmed SARS-CoV-2 infection or an uninfected control (not recorded which). For the CDR3, the DNA is TGTGCCAGCAACAGGCCGACAGACTTCTATGGCTACACCTTC. It translates to CASNRPTDFYGYTF.